This T cell receptor beta chain stems from a study of T cell responses to AZD1222 COVID-19 vaccine. TCRdb's copy holds only in-frame clones and misses some; the assay was immunoSEQ multiplex PCR. The table records more than 85,000 clones, 65% to 85% of them present only once. CDR1 is SGHTA and CDR2 is FQGNSA in the germline V gene. The length of the CDR3 is 15 residues. After removal of 2 bases from V and 3 bases from J, the junction contained 6 bases not matched to a gene. This clonotype originated in an adult in good health. V and J are TRBV7-2 and TRBJ1-2; 7 bases agree with TRBD1. Here the sequenced sample was peripheral blood, taken on day 0 of AZD1222 vaccination. CDR3 loop: CASSLPTTGHYGYTF. The DNA for the CDR3 is TGTGCCAGCAGCTTACCTACGACAGGGCACTATGGCTACACCTTC.